A selection of T cell receptor beta chains follows, all from one sample in a study of PD-1 blockade in classical Hodgkin lymphoma. Sequencing used immunoSEQ multiplex PCR; TCRdb keeps in-frame clones, though not all of them. This sample has over 25,000 clones, with around 70% found just once. The sample was peripheral blood mononuclear cells (PBMCs), taken before the second cycle of nivolumab. All receptors come from a human donor with classical Hodgkin lymphoma. CDR3s include the opening cysteine and the closing phenylalanine or tryptophan. The order of the fields is CDR3 DNA, CDR3 protein, V gene, clone size, J gene, D gene. A D gene is named only where the DNA matches it firmly. Some rows have no size entry. The others give once, few or many, or a class for an expanded clone.

cdr3_nt: TGTGCCAGCAGCTTGACTAGCGGCACAGATACGCAGTATTTT
cdr3_aa: CASSLTSGTDTQYF
v_call: TRBV7-3
clone_size: .
j_call: TRBJ2-3
d_call: TRBD2

cdr3_nt: TGTGCCAGTAGTATACAGGAGTTGGGCTACACCTTC
cdr3_aa: CASSIQELGYTF
v_call: TRBV19
clone_size: .
j_call: TRBJ1-2
d_call: .

cdr3_nt: TGTGCCAGCAGCCCCTGGACTAGCGGGGCGGACAATGAGCAGTTCTTC
cdr3_aa: CASSPWTSGADNEQFF
v_call: TRBV5-4
clone_size: .
j_call: TRBJ2-1
d_call: TRBD2

cdr3_nt: TGTGCCAGCAGCTTAACTGGAAGCACCGGGGAGCTGTTTTTT
cdr3_aa: CASSLTGSTGELFF
v_call: TRBV7-7
clone_size: .
j_call: TRBJ2-2
d_call: .

cdr3_nt: TGTGCCAGCAGCTTAGCGGGGGAGCGGGGGGGGACCCAGTACTTC
cdr3_aa: CASSLAGERGGTQYF
v_call: TRBV7-2
clone_size: .
j_call: TRBJ2-5
d_call: TRBD2

cdr3_nt: TGTGCCAGCACCCGACGGGGGACAGGGGGCGGATTGAACACCGGGGAGCTGTTTTTT
cdr3_aa: CASTRRGTGGGLNTGELFF
v_call: TRBV7-6
clone_size: few
j_call: TRBJ2-2
d_call: TRBD1

cdr3_nt: TGTGCCAGCTCACGCTCCGGGACCTCTGGAAACACCATATATTTT
cdr3_aa: CASSRSGTSGNTIYF
v_call: TRBV18
clone_size: .
j_call: TRBJ1-3
d_call: .

cdr3_nt: TGTGCCAGCAGCTTAGTTCCGGGCATCACTGAAGCTTTCTTT
cdr3_aa: CASSLVPGITEAFF
v_call: TRBV7-2
clone_size: .
j_call: TRBJ1-1
d_call: .

cdr3_nt: TGTGCCAGCAGTTCGGGCCGGCAGCCCAGGACAAGAACAGATACGCAGTATTTT
cdr3_aa: CASSSGRQPRTRTDTQYF
v_call: TRBV28
clone_size: .
j_call: TRBJ2-3
d_call: .

cdr3_nt: TGTGCCAGCAGCTTAATGGACATTCAAAATTCACCCCTCCACTTT
cdr3_aa: CASSLMDIQNSPLHF
v_call: TRBV7-2
clone_size: .
j_call: TRBJ1-6
d_call: .

cdr3_nt: TGTGCCAGCAGCGTAGCTCTAGCGGGGGTTCGCGGAGAGACCCAGTACTTC
cdr3_aa: CASSVALAGVRGETQYF
v_call: TRBV9
clone_size: once
j_call: TRBJ2-5
d_call: TRBD2

cdr3_nt: TGTGCCAGCTCACCGCAACCCTCCGACTCTGGAAACACCATATATTTT
cdr3_aa: CASSPQPSDSGNTIYF
v_call: TRBV18
clone_size: .
j_call: TRBJ1-3
d_call: .

cdr3_nt: TGTGCCAGCAGCGGGTGGGACTCCAATGAGCAGTTCTTC
cdr3_aa: CASSGWDSNEQFF
v_call: TRBV11-2
clone_size: .
j_call: TRBJ2-1
d_call: .

cdr3_nt: TGTGCCAGCAGCTTAGTGGGGACAGGGACTGAGCAGTACTTC
cdr3_aa: CASSLVGTGTEQYF
v_call: TRBV7-9
clone_size: .
j_call: TRBJ2-7
d_call: TRBD1

cdr3_nt: TGTGCCAGCAGTGAAGCGCAGAGGGGGGCGGAGACCCAGTACTTC
cdr3_aa: CASSEAQRGAETQYF
v_call: TRBV2
clone_size: .
j_call: TRBJ2-5
d_call: .

cdr3_nt: TGTGCCAGCAGCCAATACGTCTTGGGACAGCTCTATGGCTACACCTTC
cdr3_aa: CASSQYVLGQLYGYTF
v_call: TRBV16
clone_size: .
j_call: TRBJ1-2
d_call: TRBD1

cdr3_nt: TGTGCCAGCAGGGACTCAGGGGGGGTGGACTATAATTCACCCCTCCACTTT
cdr3_aa: CASRDSGGVDYNSPLHF
v_call: TRBV2
clone_size: .
j_call: TRBJ1-6
d_call: TRBD1

cdr3_nt: TGTGCCAGCAGCTTGGACGGGGGCCGGAATTCACCCCTCCACTTT
cdr3_aa: CASSLDGGRNSPLHF
v_call: TRBV5-4
clone_size: .
j_call: TRBJ1-6
d_call: .

cdr3_nt: TGTGCCAGCAGTTCGACGGCTGCCGGTGAGCAGTACTTC
cdr3_aa: CASSSTAAGEQYF
v_call: TRBV28
clone_size: few
j_call: TRBJ2-7
d_call: .

cdr3_nt: TGTGCCAGCAGCTTCTCCGGGACAGGGTGGGCTAATGAAAAACTGTTTTTT
cdr3_aa: CASSFSGTGWANEKLFF
v_call: TRBV7-9
clone_size: .
j_call: TRBJ1-4
d_call: TRBD1

cdr3_nt: TGTGCCAGCAGCGATAGGGACCTCCGGACCATATATTTT
cdr3_aa: CASSDRDLRTIYF
v_call: TRBV6-1
clone_size: .
j_call: TRBJ1-3
d_call: .

cdr3_nt: TGTGCCAGCAGCAGAGGACTAGCGGGGCCAGATACGCAGTATTTT
cdr3_aa: CASSRGLAGPDTQYF
v_call: TRBV7-6
clone_size: .
j_call: TRBJ2-3
d_call: TRBD2

cdr3_nt: TGTGCCAGCAGCTATAGCTACGGGGGGCCGTGGAATGAGCAGTTCTTC
cdr3_aa: CASSYSYGGPWNEQFF
v_call: TRBV13
clone_size: .
j_call: TRBJ2-1
d_call: .

cdr3_nt: TGTGCCAGCAGCTTAACAGACAATCAGCCCCAGCATTTT
cdr3_aa: CASSLTDNQPQHF
v_call: TRBV7-9
clone_size: few
j_call: TRBJ1-5
d_call: .

cdr3_nt: TGCGCCCCTCAGTCGGAGGGACGTAGAAACACCATATATTTT
cdr3_aa: CAPQSEGRRNTIYF
v_call: TRBV23-1
clone_size: .
j_call: TRBJ1-3
d_call: .

cdr3_nt: TGTGCCAGCAGCCCTGGGGGCATCTCTGAAGCTTTCTTT
cdr3_aa: CASSPGGISEAFF
v_call: TRBV13
clone_size: .
j_call: TRBJ1-1
d_call: .

cdr3_nt: TGTGCCAGCTCACCAGTGGGAGGCACAGATACGCAGTATTTT
cdr3_aa: CASSPVGGTDTQYF
v_call: TRBV18
clone_size: .
j_call: TRBJ2-3
d_call: .

cdr3_nt: TGTGCCAGCAGTGAAGGGGCGTGGAGCTCCTACGAGCAGTACTTC
cdr3_aa: CASSEGAWSSYEQYF
v_call: TRBV2
clone_size: .
j_call: TRBJ2-7
d_call: .

cdr3_nt: TGTGCCAGCAGTGCCGGGACAGTTCATGAGCAGTACTTC
cdr3_aa: CASSAGTVHEQYF
v_call: TRBV2
clone_size: .
j_call: TRBJ2-7
d_call: TRBD1

cdr3_nt: TGTGCCAGCAGTTTTGGGGGTGAGCAGTACTTC
cdr3_aa: CASSFGGEQYF
v_call: TRBV6-5
clone_size: .
j_call: TRBJ2-7
d_call: .

cdr3_nt: TGTGCCAGCAGTGAAGGTTGGAAGGTCACAGATACGCAGTATTTT
cdr3_aa: CASSEGWKVTDTQYF
v_call: TRBV2
clone_size: few
j_call: TRBJ2-3
d_call: .

cdr3_nt: TGTGCCAGCAGCATAGGGGGAAATTCACCCCTCCACTTT
cdr3_aa: CASSIGGNSPLHF
v_call: TRBV6-5
clone_size: .
j_call: TRBJ1-6
d_call: .

cdr3_nt: TGTGCCAGTAGTTCGGCCGCCCGTGGCTACACCTTC
cdr3_aa: CASSSAARGYTF
v_call: TRBV19
clone_size: .
j_call: TRBJ1-2
d_call: .

cdr3_nt: TGTGCCAGCTCACCACCGGGACTAGCGGGATACAATGAGCAGTTCTTC
cdr3_aa: CASSPPGLAGYNEQFF
v_call: TRBV18
clone_size: .
j_call: TRBJ2-1
d_call: TRBD2

cdr3_nt: TGTGCCAGCAGCTTAAGGGACCTAGGCTCTGGAAACACCATATATTTT
cdr3_aa: CASSLRDLGSGNTIYF
v_call: TRBV7-2
clone_size: .
j_call: TRBJ1-3
d_call: .

cdr3_nt: TGTGCCAGCAGCTCTCGTGGGGGGGCCCCCACAGATACGCAGTATTTT
cdr3_aa: CASSSRGGAPTDTQYF
v_call: TRBV7-9
clone_size: once
j_call: TRBJ2-3
d_call: .

cdr3_nt: TGTGCCAGCAGAACAGGGGCCAGCGGGGAGCTGTTTTTT
cdr3_aa: CASRTGASGELFF
v_call: TRBV6-6
clone_size: .
j_call: TRBJ2-2
d_call: TRBD1

cdr3_nt: TGCAGCGTTGCAATCGGACCGTCCTATGGCTACACCTTC
cdr3_aa: CSVAIGPSYGYTF
v_call: TRBV29-1
clone_size: .
j_call: TRBJ1-2
d_call: .

cdr3_nt: TGTGCCAGCAGTGTTTCCGGTGGGGGAAACATTCAGTACTTC
cdr3_aa: CASSVSGGGNIQYF
v_call: TRBV2
clone_size: few
j_call: TRBJ2-4
d_call: .

cdr3_nt: TGCGCCAGCAGTGCCCCCGGGGTGGTTCTCAATGAGCAGTTCTTC
cdr3_aa: CASSAPGVVLNEQFF
v_call: TRBV10-1
clone_size: .
j_call: TRBJ2-1
d_call: .

cdr3_nt: TGTGCCAGCAGCTTTGAGGGGGGACCAAATTCGGGTGAAGCTTTCTTT
cdr3_aa: CASSFEGGPNSGEAFF
v_call: TRBV5-5
clone_size: .
j_call: TRBJ1-1
d_call: .

cdr3_nt: TGTGCCAGCAGCGTAGGGGGGAATAGCAATCAGCCCCAGCATTTT
cdr3_aa: CASSVGGNSNQPQHF
v_call: TRBV9
clone_size: .
j_call: TRBJ1-5
d_call: .

cdr3_nt: TGTGCCAGCAGCGGATCCCCCATATCCCTCCACTTT
cdr3_aa: CASSGSPISLHF
v_call: TRBV7-8
clone_size: .
j_call: TRBJ1-6
d_call: .